The 32 T cell receptor beta chains below were found in one sample sequenced in a study of T cell responses to AZD1222 COVID-19 vaccine. Sequencing was performed with immunoSEQ multiplex PCR; in TCRdb, only in-frame clones are kept and a portion is missing. This table holds about 120,000 clones, just over 90% found once. The sample here was peripheral blood, taken 28 days after the second AZD1222 dose. The receptor set was obtained from an adult who received the AZD1222 COVID-19 vaccine.

This clone was seen only once. V gene TRBV6-1 combines with J gene TRBJ2-5; 9 nucleotides agree with TRBD1. V trimming: 8 bases; J trimming: 7 bases; junction bases outside the gene matches: 2. Germline lookup yields CDR1 MNHNS and CDR2 SASEGT. CDR3 size: 11 residues. CDR3 region: CASAQGATQYF. CDR3 nucleotides: TGTGCCAGCGCACAGGGGGCGACCCAGTACTTC.

The chain carries TRBV4-3 and TRBJ2-1, with 10 bases that match TRBD2. V gave up 5 bases and J gave up 8 bases; unmatched junction bases: 15. This CDR3 comprises 17 residues. CDR1 and CDR2 (germline): LGHNA, YSLEER. The CDR3, as DNA: TGCGCCAGCAGCAAAAAAACCTCTAGCGGGGGTCTTGATGAGCAGTTCTTC. Amino acid sequence: CASSKKTSSGGLDEQFF.

V usage is TRBV5-1 and J usage is TRBJ2-2; 9 nucleotides agree with TRBD1. Germline CDR1 is SGHRS and CDR2 is YFSETQ. CDR3 length equals 16 residues. V lost 0 bases and J lost 7; bases outside the gene matches: 7. In DNA form, the CDR3 reads TGCGCCAGCAGCTTGGACACAGGGGGCTTGGGCGGGGAGCTGTTTTTT. It encodes CASSLDTGGLGGELFF.

This clone was recorded once. This chain connects TRBV9 to TRBJ2-7; D uncertain. The length of the CDR3 is 15 residues. The V gene lost 0 bases and the J gene lost 1 base, with 11 bases spanning the gap. CDR1 is SGDLS and CDR2 is YYNGEE in the germline V gene. The CDR3 DNA is TGTGCCAGCAGCGTAGTCAGGCAGGTTTCCTACGAGCAGTACTTC. It yields the protein CASSVVRQVSYEQYF.

J is TRBJ2-5 and V is TRBV6-5; perhaps TRBD1 as D (5 bases). CDR1 is MNHEY, CDR2 SVGAGI, per germline. Trimming took 2 bases from V and 4 from J, leaving 11 bases between them. There are 14 residues in the CDR3. The CDR3 bases are TGTGCCAGCAGTTACCAGGGCGGCCGAGAGACCCAGTACTTC. This translates into CASSYQGGRETQYF.

The chain links TRBV6-6 to TRBJ1-6, with D perhaps TRBD1 (6 bases). The V end was cut by 4 bases, the J end by 8 bases, with 15 bases between. Germline-derived CDR1 and CDR2 are MNHNY and SVGAGI (reference sequence). This CDR3 spans 15 amino acids. CDR3 amino acids: CASSSDSPRDSPLHF. The CDR3 DNA is TGTGCCAGCAGTTCGGACAGTCCTCGGGATTCACCCCTCCACTTT.

The V gene is TRBV10-3, the J gene TRBJ1-2; unclear D gene. Germline assignment: CDR1 ENHRY and CDR2 SYGVKD. Trimming removed 11 bases from V and 0 bases from J, with 16 bases in between. The CDR3 sequence is 14 residues long. The CDR3 DNA sequence: TGTGCCTCATCAACGGCTGAACCTAACTATGGCTACACCTTC. This translates into CASSTAEPNYGYTF.

This chain uses TRBV5-1 with TRBJ1-1, with a weak D call TRBD1 (6 bases). CDR1 is SGHRS, CDR2 YFSETQ, per germline. The CDR3 spans 14 residues. Trimming pared 4 bases from V and 0 bases from J, leaving 10 bases between. The CDR3 DNA reads as TGCGCCAGCAGCCGACAGGCTATGAACACTGAAGCTTTCTTT. Encoded protein: CASSRQAMNTEAFF.

This clone was observed once. The V call is TRBV29-1, the J call TRBJ2-2; 7 nucleotides line up with TRBD2. This CDR3 is 13 amino acids long. After removal of 7 bases from V and 2 bases from J, the junction contained 4 bases not matched to a gene. Germline V gene lookup returns CDR1 SQVTM and CDR2 ANQGSEA. CDR3 in amino acids: CSATSANTGELFF. The CDR3 DNA is TGCAGCGCCACTAGCGCTAACACCGGGGAGCTGTTTTTT.

This clone was seen only once. This rearrangement joins TRBV10-3 to TRBJ1-2; D is uncertain. V was clipped by 0 bases and J by 0 bases, with 5 bases between them. This CDR3 has 14 residues. Looked up from germline, CDR1 is ENHRY and CDR2 is SYGVKD. The CDR3 region has the DNA TGTGCCATCAGTGAGTCGGGCACTAACTATGGCTACACCTTC. Translated: CAISESGTNYGYTF.

This clone showed up just a few times. The chain links TRBV2 to TRBJ1-4; D gene uncertain. V dropped 7 bases and J dropped 0 bases, with 6 bases sitting between them. The CDR3 is made up of 13 amino acids. Germline-derived CDR1 and CDR2 are SNHLY and FYNNEI. The CDR3 nucleotides read TGTGCCAGCACGGCGCCAACTAATGAAAAACTGTTTTTT. Its protein product is CASTAPTNEKLFF. The whole variable domain, filled in from reference TRBV2 and TRBJ1-4, reads EPEVTQTPSHQVTQMGQEVILRCVPISNHLYFYWYRQILGQKVEFLVSFYNNEISEKSEIFDDQFSVERPDGSNFTLKIRSTKLEDSAMYFCASTAPTNEKLFFGSGTQLSVL.

The chain joins TRBV19 to TRBJ2-3; the D is unclear. This CDR3 contains 12 residues. Germline-derived CDR1 and CDR2 are LNHDA and SQIVND (reference sequence). V lost 3 bases and J 3 bases, leaving 4 bases between the germline ends. The CDR3 DNA is TGTGCCAGTAGTATGGGAACAGATACGCAGTATTTT. Translating gives CASSMGTDTQYF.

This sequence joins TRBV6-5 and TRBJ1-2, with 11 positions matching TRBD1. The CDR3 length is 15 residues. Germline values: CDR1 MNHEY, CDR2 SVGAGI. After removal of 7 bases from V and 7 bases from J, the junction contained 11 bases not matched to a gene. The CDR3, as DNA: TGTGCCAGCACCGCCCGGGACAGGGGGGACCTTGGCTACACCTTC. It is translated as CASTARDRGDLGYTF.

The chain has TRBV9 and TRBJ2-1, with 10 bases aligning to TRBD2. This CDR3 is built from 16 residues. With V trimmed by 0 bases and J by 4 bases, 4 bases remained unmatched. Per the germline V gene, CDR1 is SGDLS and CDR2 is YYNGEE. Here the CDR3 reads CASSVVVAGGYNEQFF. The CDR3 coding sequence is TGTGCCAGCAGCGTAGTTGTAGCGGGAGGTTACAATGAGCAGTTCTTC.

This chain's CDR3 is CASSSEGYQPQHF. Written as DNA, the CDR3 is TGTGCCAGCAGTTCCGAAGGGTATCAGCCCCAGCATTTT. This chain links TRBV6-2 or TRBV6-3 with TRBJ1-5; D call uncertain. Per germline, CDR1 MNHEY and CDR2 SVGEGT. CDR3 length: 13 residues. Trimming left V 4 bases short and J 5 bases short, with 9 bases between.

The chain combines TRBV5-1 with TRBJ2-2, with a tentative D call TRBD2 (6 bases). The CDR3 sequence is 14 residues long. Trimming took off 3 bases at V and 7 bases at J, with 13 bases between the two ends. Per the germline V gene, CDR1 is SGHRS and CDR2 is YFSETQ. The CDR3: CASSSGATVGELFF. CDR3 nucleotides: TGCGCCAGCAGCTCGGGAGCTACGGTCGGGGAGCTGTTTTTT.

The chain links TRBV18 to TRBJ2-1; unclear D gene. The CDR3 has 14 amino acids. The V end was cut by 5 bases, the J end by 0 bases, with 8 bases between. In germline, CDR1 is KGHSH, CDR2 LQKENI. The CDR3 nucleotides are TGTGCCAGCTCAGGCTCCGACTCCTACAATGAGCAGTTCTTC. This sequence encodes CASSGSDSYNEQFF.

Here the CDR3 DNA reads TGTGCCAGCAGCTTAGGCAGGGCCCCCTACGAGCAGTACTTC. Its protein product is CASSLGRAPYEQYF. The chain joins TRBV13 to TRBJ2-7, with D possibly matching TRBD1 (5 bases). The CDR3 runs to 14 residues. V dropped 0 bases and J dropped 2 bases, with 8 bases sitting between them. In germline, CDR1 is PRHDT, CDR2 FYEKMQ (reference sequence).

The chain recombines TRBV12-3 or TRBV12-4 with TRBJ2-2; possibly TRBD2 for D (6 bases). The V gene lost 5 bases and the J gene lost 7 bases, with 11 bases spanning the gap. This CDR3 comprises 13 residues. CDR3 in DNA: TGTGCCAGCAGTCTGGGGAGGAGCGGGGAGCTGTTTTTT. It is translated as CASSLGRSGELFF.

V usage is TRBV4-1 and J usage is TRBJ2-1; either TRBD1 or TRBD2 may supply D (6 bases each). From germline, CDR1 is MGHRA and CDR2 YSYEKL. CDR3 length: 16 amino acids. V dropped 0 bases and J dropped 3 bases, with 12 bases sitting between them. The CDR3 coding sequence is TGCGCCAGCAGCCAAGATAGGGGGGCGTACTACAATGAGCAGTTCTTC. As protein: CASSQDRGAYYNEQFF.

The chain uses TRBV28 and TRBJ1-5; TRBD1 might be the D (6 bases). The CDR3 loop spans 14 amino acids. Trimming removed 5 bases from V and 5 bases from J, with 13 bases in between. Per germline, CDR1 MDHEN and CDR2 SYDVKM. Written as DNA, the CDR3 is TGTGCCAGCAGTCAAGGGGGGAACGATCAGCCCCAGCATTTT. It yields the protein CASSQGGNDQPQHF. The full variable domain, completed using reference TRBV28 and TRBJ1-5, is DVKVTQSSRYLVKRTGEKVFLECVQDMDHENMFWYRQDPGLGLRLIYFSYDVKMKEKGDIPEGYSVSREKKERFSLILESASTNQTSMYLCASSQGGNDQPQHFGDGTRLSIL.

The rearrangement links TRBV29-1 to TRBJ1-1; the D is unclear. Germline V gene data show CDR1 as SQVTM and CDR2 as ANQGSEA. The length of the CDR3 is 11 residues. Trimming removed 6 bases from V and 1 base from J, with 6 bases in between. CDR3: CSVRQNTEAFF. CDR3 DNA: TGCAGCGTACGCCAGAACACTGAAGCTTTCTTT.

The chain links TRBV19 to TRBJ1-5; 12 nucleotides match TRBD1. The CDR3 consists of 13 residues. Germline CDR1 and CDR2: LNHDA and SQIVND (reference sequence). Trimming at V came to 5 bases and at J to 9 bases, leaving 2 bases not matched to a gene. Here the CDR3 reads CASSRDRGLPQHF. The CDR3 coding sequence is TGTGCCAGTAGTCGGGACAGGGGGCTGCCCCAGCATTTT.

The J gene is TRBJ2-7, the V gene TRBV7-2, with 7 positions matching TRBD1. Germline V gene sequence: CDR1 SGHTA, CDR2 FQGNSA. V lost 3 bases to trimming and J lost 7 bases; unmatched junction nucleotides: 18. The CDR3 consists of 17 residues. The DNA for the CDR3 is TGTGCCAGCAGCTTCCCTAAATTCATGACAGGGTCGGCAGAGCAGTACTTC. The encoded protein is CASSFPKFMTGSAEQYF.

V gene TRBV28 combines with J gene TRBJ1-1; D gene ambiguous. Looked up from germline, CDR1 is MDHEN and CDR2 is SYDVKM. Trimming pared 8 bases from V and 1 base from J, leaving 5 bases between. This CDR3 is 11 amino acids long. The CDR3 sequence is CASLANTEAFF. CDR3 coding DNA: TGTGCCAGCCTAGCGAACACTGAAGCTTTCTTT.

The chain recombines TRBV7-2 with TRBJ2-5; TRBD2 matches at 12 bases. Trimming took 4 bases from V and 5 from J; bases not matched to a gene: 17. CDR1 and CDR2 from the germline V gene are SGHTA and FQGNSA. The CDR3 loop spans 19 amino acids. In DNA, the CDR3 is TGTGCCAGCAGCTCCAAGGGCGTTTCTAGCGGGAGGGCCCTGGAGACCCAGTACTTC. Its protein is CASSSKGVSSGRALETQYF. Complete variable domain (other parts from reference TRBV7-2 and TRBJ2-5): GAGVSQSPSNKVTEKGKDVELRCDPISGHTALYWYRQSLGQGLEFLIYFQGNSAPDKSGLPSDRFSAERTGGSVSTLTIQRTQQEDSAVYLCASSSKGVSSGRALETQYFGPGTRLLVL.

This clone is a singleton in its sample. The V call is TRBV10-1, the J call TRBJ2-1; maybe TRBD1 (5 bases). The V end was cut by 2 bases, the J end by 5 bases, with 13 bases between. Germline CDR1 reads WNHNN; CDR2 reads SYGVQD (reference sequence). The CDR3 loop spans 15 amino acids. CDR3 in amino acids: CASSEAAGFDNEQFF. Written as DNA, the CDR3 is TGCGCCAGCAGTGAGGCGGCAGGGTTCGACAATGAGCAGTTCTTC.

V gene TRBV6-5 combines with J gene TRBJ2-3; D may be TRBD1 (6 bases). CDR1 is MNHEY and CDR2 is SVGAGI in the germline V gene. The CDR3 has 15 residues. The germline V and J ends were trimmed by 5 bases and 2 bases, with 14 bases remaining between them. The CDR3 DNA is TGTGCCAGCAGTAGATCTCAGGGGAACACAGATACGCAGTATTTT. Translation gives CASSRSQGNTDTQYF.

This chain uses TRBV30 with TRBJ2-1; 15 bases agree with TRBD2. The V gene end was trimmed by 4 bases and the J gene end by 7 bases; junction bases not matched to a gene: 5. This CDR3 is built from 15 residues. CDR1 is GTSNPN and CDR2 is SVGIG in the germline V gene (reference sequence). CDR3 region: CAWNPGLAGGNEQFF. The CDR3 DNA is TGTGCCTGGAACCCCGGACTAGCGGGAGGGAATGAGCAGTTCTTC.

The chain uses TRBV5-3 and TRBJ2-7; no reliable D call. TRBV5-3 is placed among ORFs of uncertain function. Trimming left V 5 bases short and J 5 bases short, with 14 bases between. The CDR3 runs 13 residues. The CDR3 reads CARSQSEEDEQYF. The DNA for the CDR3 is TGTGCCAGAAGTCAATCGGAAGAAGACGAGCAGTACTTC.

This clone was counted only a few times. This chain connects TRBV4-1 to TRBJ1-2; D might be TRBD1 (5 bases). Germline lookup yields CDR1 MGHRA and CDR2 YSYEKL. This CDR3 has 16 residues. The V end was cut by 4 bases, the J end by 2 bases, with 17 bases between. The CDR3 sequence is CASSLRAQGANYGYTF. The CDR3 region has the DNA TGCGCCAGCAGCCTGAGAGCCCAGGGAGCCAACTATGGCTACACCTTC.

V usage is TRBV5-4 and J usage is TRBJ2-5; D ambiguous. Germline V gene lookup returns CDR1 SGHNT and CDR2 YYREEE (reference sequence). The CDR3 is 12 amino acids. V was cut by 0 bases and J by 5 bases, with 5 bases left in between. CDR3 coding DNA: TGTGCCAGCAGCTTGGCCATGGAGACCCAGTACTTC. Translation: CASSLAMETQYF.